These 8 T cell receptor beta chains were all obtained from the same sample, sequenced in a study of cytomegalovirus exposure and HLA in healthy donors. The PCR made use of 60 Vbeta and 13 Jbeta primers. Assay used: immunoSEQ multiplex PCR; TCRdb lists only in-frame clones, some missing. The sample consists of about 82,000 clones, around four fifths of them appearing once. Sequencing input: PBMCs. The receptor set was obtained from a woman in her fifties or sixties in good health and CMV-seropositive.

This clone was seen only once. The gene calls are TRBV6-1 and TRBJ2-1; 7 bases fit TRBD2. The CDR3 is 14 residues long. Trimming cost V 2 bases and J 4 bases; bases outside gene matches: 2. CDR1 and CDR2 (germline): MNHNS, SASEGT. The CDR3 DNA reads as TGTGCCAGCAGTGAAACTAGCGCATACAATGAGCAGTTCTTC. The encoded protein is CASSETSAYNEQFF.

This clone showed up just a few times. This chain connects TRBV2 to TRBJ1-5; D may be TRBD1 (6 bases). The CDR3 runs 18 residues. Trimming took off 4 bases at V and 2 bases at J, with 21 bases between the two ends. Germline values: CDR1 SNHLY, CDR2 FYNNEI. CDR3 in amino acids: CASSVVLTGPRRNQPQHF. CDR3 coding DNA: TGTGCCAGCAGTGTAGTGCTCACAGGGCCTAGGCGCAATCAGCCCCAGCATTTT.

The chain uses TRBV28 and TRBJ1-1, with 8 bases aligning to TRBD1. The V gene's germline CDR1 is MDHEN and CDR2 SYDVKM. Trimming took 6 bases from V and 1 from J; bases not matched to a gene: 4. The CDR3 loop spans 14 amino acids. CDR3 DNA sequence: TGTGCCAGCAGAAACGACAGGGGGAACACTGAAGCTTTCTTT. Translating it yields CASRNDRGNTEAFF.

The V gene is TRBV10-1, the J gene TRBJ2-7; possibly TRBD2 for D (5 bases). The CDR3 extends over 16 amino acids. The V gene lost 5 bases and the J gene lost 0 bases, with 17 bases spanning the gap. CDR1 is WNHNN and CDR2 is SYGVQD in the germline V gene (reference sequence). CDR3 nucleotide sequence: TGCGCCAGCAGTAATAGCGTGGGGTCGAGCTCCTACGAGCAGTACTTC. Encoded protein: CASSNSVGSSSYEQYF.

The V call is TRBV29-1, the J call TRBJ1-1; D remains ambiguous. The CDR3 has 12 residues. V was pared by 1 base and J by 11 bases, with 14 bases between. Germline values: CDR1 SQVTM, CDR2 ANQGSEA. This chain's CDR3 is CSVEGDRPAAFF. CDR3 nucleotide sequence: TGCAGCGTTGAAGGAGACCGACCAGCGGCTTTCTTT.

V gene TRBV5-8 combines with J gene TRBJ1-2; 7 bases agree with TRBD1. The germline gives CDR1 SGHTS, CDR2 YDEGEE. The CDR3 extends over 13 amino acids. J lost 4 bases, V lost 4 bases, and 4 bases had no gene match. This chain's CDR3 is CASSLRDSYGYTF. The DNA of the CDR3 is TGTGCCAGCAGCCTCCGGGACAGCTATGGCTACACCTTC.

V and J are TRBV6-5 and TRBJ2-7, with a possible D match to TRBD2 (5 bases). Trimming cost V 5 bases and J 1 base, with 12 bases left between them. There are 14 residues in the CDR3. CDR1 is MNHEY, CDR2 SVGAGI, per germline. CDR3 in DNA: TGTGCCAGCAGTAAACCTGGGAGTTCCTACGAGCAGTACTTC. Its protein is CASSKPGSSYEQYF.

This chain links TRBV5-4 with TRBJ2-3; the match to TRBD2 covers 8 bases. This CDR3 has 15 residues. Germline loops: CDR1 SGHNT, CDR2 YYREEE (reference sequence). After removal of 2 bases from V and 2 bases from J, the junction contained 4 bases not matched to a gene. The chain's CDR3 is CASSFLAGPTDTQYF. CDR3 nucleotide sequence: TGTGCCAGCAGCTTCCTAGCGGGCCCCACAGATACGCAGTATTTT.